These 2 T cell receptor beta chains originate from one sample sequenced in a study of OX40 agonist ivuxolimab in advanced cancers. Produced via immunoSEQ multiplex PCR; TCRdb's table is partial and in-frame only. The sample has approximately 14,000 clones; roughly nine tenths are singletons. The sequencing used CD4+ or CD8+ T cells sorted from blood, collected in a trial of the OX40 agonist ivuxolimab. The source is an adult with an advanced solid tumor such as melanoma, head and neck, liver or kidney cancer.

The rearrangement uses TRBV10-1 and TRBJ2-1; TRBD1 aligns across 7 bases. The CDR3 extends over 13 amino acids. The germline V gene encodes CDR1 WNHNN and CDR2 SYGVQD (reference sequence). V shed 0 bases and J 7 bases; nucleotides not matched to a gene: 0. CDR3 DNA: TGCGCCAGCAGTGAGTCGGACAGGAATGAGCAGTTCTTC. Protein product: CASSESDRNEQFF.

The V call is TRBV11-2, the J call TRBJ2-1; no definite D call. CDR1 is SGHAT and CDR2 is FQNNGV in the germline V gene. Trimming removed 4 bases from V and 5 bases from J, with 12 bases in between. The CDR3 runs to 14 residues. The CDR3 bases are TGTGCCAGCAGCTGGGCGGCCGCGCACAATGAGCAGTTCTTC. Translation: CASSWAAAHNEQFF. Full variable domain (missing parts from reference TRBV11-2 and TRBJ2-1): EAGVAQSPRYKIIEKRQSVAFWCNPISGHATLYWYQQILGQGPKLLIQFQNNGVVDDSQLPKDRFSAERLKGVDSTLKIQPAKLEDSAVYLCASSWAAAHNEQFFGPGTRLTVL.